The clone carrying this T cell receptor beta chain occurred many times. Trimming at V came to 5 bases and at J to 5 bases, leaving 2 bases not matched to a gene. This CDR3 contains 12 residues. Germline CDR1 and CDR2: SGHTA and FQGNSA. The sample comes from a study of T cell repertoires in cytomegalovirus infection. Study details: CMV infection plus the matching HLA type was flagged by public TCR beta signatures.

One entry per CDR3 protein, called by TCRdb with MiXCR from the reads. The sample records 130,000 or so distinct CDR3 sequences, about 6.5% being singletons. The chain recombines TRBV7-2 with TRBJ1-1; the match to TRBD1 covers 7 bases. This receptor was taken from a human donor in good health (CMV status not recorded). Some clones in this sample may be carry-over from other donors' samples. Input material: PBMCs. This chain's CDR3 is CASSNRGTEAFF. The CDR3 DNA reads as TGTGCCAGCAGCAACAGGGGAACTGAAGCTTTCTTT.